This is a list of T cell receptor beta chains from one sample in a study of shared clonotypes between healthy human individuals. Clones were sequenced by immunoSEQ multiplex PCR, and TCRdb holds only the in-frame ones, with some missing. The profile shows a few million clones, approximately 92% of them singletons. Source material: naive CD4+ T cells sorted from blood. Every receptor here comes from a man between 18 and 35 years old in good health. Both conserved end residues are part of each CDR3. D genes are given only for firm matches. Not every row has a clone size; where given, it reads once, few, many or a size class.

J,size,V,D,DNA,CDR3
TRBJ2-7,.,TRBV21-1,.,TGTGCCAGCAGTCGGGACAGAACGTACGAGCAGTACTTC,CASSRDRTYEQYF
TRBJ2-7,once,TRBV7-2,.,TGTGCCAGCAGACAGGACAGCTACGAGCAGTACTTC,CASRQDSYEQYF
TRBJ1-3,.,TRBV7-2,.,TGTGCCAGCAGCCTCCCCGTAGAAAACACCATATATTTT,CASSLPVENTIYF
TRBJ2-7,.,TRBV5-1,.,TGCGCCAGCAGCTTGGCCGACAGGCTCTCCTACGAGCAGTACTTC,CASSLADRLSYEQYF
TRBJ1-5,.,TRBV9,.,TGTGCCAGCAGCTCAGAGGGGGTAAATCAGCCCCAGCATTTT,CASSSEGVNQPQHF
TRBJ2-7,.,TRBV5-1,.,TGCGCCAGCAGCTTGGTGGCCCAGTACACCTACGAGCAGTACTTC,CASSLVAQYTYEQYF
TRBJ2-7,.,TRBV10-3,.,TGTGCCATCAGGGGAACAGGGACCGGCGAGCAGTACTTC,CAIRGTGTGEQYF
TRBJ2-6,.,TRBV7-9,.,TGTGCCAGCAGCTTAGATGGTACCGGGGCCAACGTCCTGACTTTC,CASSLDGTGANVLTF
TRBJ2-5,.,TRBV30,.,TGTGCCTGGAGTAGTCAGTGGGAGACCCAGTACTTC,CAWSSQWETQYF
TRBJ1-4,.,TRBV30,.,TGTGCCTGGAGTGTCGGGCGTTCAACTAATGAAAAACTGTTTTTT,CAWSVGRSTNEKLFF
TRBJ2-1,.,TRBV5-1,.,TGCGCCAGCAGCTTAGGAGGGGGGGTCTCCTACAATGAGCAGTTCTTC,CASSLGGGVSYNEQFF
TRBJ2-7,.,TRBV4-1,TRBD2,TGCGCCAGCAGCCACGCCCCCGGGACTAGCGGGAGGAATGACGAGCAGTACTTC,CASSHAPGTSGRNDEQYF
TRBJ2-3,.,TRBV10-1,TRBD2,TGCGCCAGCAGTGAGTCAGCGGGAGCTGATACGCAGTATTTT,CASSESAGADTQYF
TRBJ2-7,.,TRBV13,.,TGTGCCAGCAGCTTAGGGGCCTTGGTCGGCGAGCAGTACTTC,CASSLGALVGEQYF
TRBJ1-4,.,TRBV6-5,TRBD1,TGTGCCAGCAGTAATCGACAGGGGAGTGAAAAACTGTTTTTT,CASSNRQGSEKLFF
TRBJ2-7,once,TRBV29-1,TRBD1,TGCAGCGTTGACCCTACAGGGGTCGGGGAGCAGTACTTC,CSVDPTGVGEQYF
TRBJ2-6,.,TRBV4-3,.,TGCGCCAGCAGCCAAGAGTCGCGGAGCTCTGGGGCCAACGTCCTGACTTTC,CASSQESRSSGANVLTF